This TCR beta chain was retrieved from a study of cytomegalovirus exposure and HLA in healthy donors. Study-wide context: The approximately 120 validation repertoires used the same platform as the 666 first-cohort repertoires, a later analysis reported. Study-level results: First-cohort TCR clusters tended to co-occur in the 120 or so validation repertoires, a later analysis found. The study put 150 to 200 TCR beta chains on its list as cytomegalovirus-associated. In vitro experiments confirmed that three CMV-associated chains were specific for CMV antigens.

Note on this clone: Antigen unknown.

Germline values: CDR1 WNHNN, CDR2 SYGVQD (reference sequence). The CDR3 sequence is 20 residues long. V lost 0 bases and J lost 2; bases outside the gene matches: 16. TCRdb's copy holds only in-frame clones and misses some; the assay was immunoSEQ multiplex PCR. The sample has 85,000 to 95,000 clones; 96% are singletons. Sample: PBMCs. The V gene is TRBV10-1, the J gene TRBJ1-3, with TRBD1 matching over 7 bases. The source is a man younger than 35 in good health and CMV-seronegative. DNA of the CDR3: TGCGCCAGCAGTGAGTCGAGGGGGCGCCCCGGTTGGATAGCTGGAAACACCATATATTTT. Protein product: CASSESRGRPGWIAGNTIYF.